A single TCR beta chain is shown here with its context. Its target is not known. Trimming took off 7 bases at V and 0 bases at J, with 16 bases between the two ends. This CDR3 comprises 15 residues. Germline V gene lookup returns CDR1 MNHEY and CDR2 SVGEGT. This sample stems from a study of T cell repertoires in cytomegalovirus infection. Study-level results: The ex vivo response showed dominance by HLA-C-restricted CMV-specific TCR beta clonotypes.

TCRdb itself ran the reads through MiXCR, one entry per CDR3 protein. Altogether roughly 320,000 distinct CDR3 sequences are present, more than 8% being singletons, with the ten largest covering around 4.1%. The receptor was isolated from a human donor in good health (CMV status not recorded). Some clones in this sample may be carry-over from other donors' samples. J is TRBJ2-7 and V is TRBV6-2 or TRBV6-3; D uncertain. Sequencing input: PBMCs. The chain's CDR3 is CASNPSTGHSYEQYF. The DNA of the CDR3 is TGTGCCAGCAACCCCTCTACCGGGCACTCCTACGAGCAGTACTTC.